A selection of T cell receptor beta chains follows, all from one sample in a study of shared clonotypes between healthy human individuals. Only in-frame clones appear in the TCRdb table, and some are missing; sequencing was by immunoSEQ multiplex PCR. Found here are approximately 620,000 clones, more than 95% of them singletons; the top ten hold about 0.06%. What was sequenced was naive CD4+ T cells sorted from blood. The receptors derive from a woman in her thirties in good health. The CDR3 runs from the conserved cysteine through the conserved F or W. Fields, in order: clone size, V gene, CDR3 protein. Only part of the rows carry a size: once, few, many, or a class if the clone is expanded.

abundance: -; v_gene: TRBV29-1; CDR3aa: CSVVGGATDTQYF
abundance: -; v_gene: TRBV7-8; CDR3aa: CASSPYRGGNTEAFF
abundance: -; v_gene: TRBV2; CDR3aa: CASSGSGSRTGELFF
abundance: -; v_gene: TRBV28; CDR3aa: CASTLKWLGTGELFF
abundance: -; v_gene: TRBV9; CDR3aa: CASSVGLAGINEQFF
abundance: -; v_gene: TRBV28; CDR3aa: CASTAPGPEGYTF
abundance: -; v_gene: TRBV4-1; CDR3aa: CASSQVWNVRSYEQYF
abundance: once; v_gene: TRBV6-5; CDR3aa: CASKGAPRTQYF
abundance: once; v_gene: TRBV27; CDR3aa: CATMTSGKDTQYF
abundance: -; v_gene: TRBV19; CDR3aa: CASSTGGAGFNEQFF
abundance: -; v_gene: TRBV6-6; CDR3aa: CASSYLGGNQPQHF
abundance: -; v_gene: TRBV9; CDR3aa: CASSVAGTSGVYEQYF
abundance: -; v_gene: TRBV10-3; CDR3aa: CAISESGLEKLFF
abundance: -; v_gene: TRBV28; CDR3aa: CASSLLPTAGEAFF
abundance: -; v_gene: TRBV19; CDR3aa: CASRLTRRDTQYF
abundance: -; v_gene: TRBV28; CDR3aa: CASRGTGGNTEAFF
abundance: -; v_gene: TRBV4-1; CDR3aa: CASSQGSGNTGQFF
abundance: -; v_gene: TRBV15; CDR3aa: CATSGPGQGFRGNEQFF
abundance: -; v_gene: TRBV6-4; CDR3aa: CASSQGAPGYTF
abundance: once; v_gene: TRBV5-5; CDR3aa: CASSLGLDGREQYF
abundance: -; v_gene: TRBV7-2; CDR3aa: CASSLGGTGLLNTEAFF
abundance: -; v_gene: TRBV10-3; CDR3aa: CAIRTGQGNTQYF
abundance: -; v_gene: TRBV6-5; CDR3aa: CASRSDRGPNQPQHF
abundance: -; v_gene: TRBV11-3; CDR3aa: CASTGRATEAFF
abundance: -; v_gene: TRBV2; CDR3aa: CASRALLDRANEQFF
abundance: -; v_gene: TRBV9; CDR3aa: CASSVGQREGQETQYF
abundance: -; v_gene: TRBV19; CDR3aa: CASSIVPGQGAGSNTEAFF
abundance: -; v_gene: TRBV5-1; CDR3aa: CASSLITGANVLTF
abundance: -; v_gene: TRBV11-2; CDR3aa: CASSASRSGNTIYF
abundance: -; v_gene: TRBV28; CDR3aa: CASSFTNRQSYEQYF
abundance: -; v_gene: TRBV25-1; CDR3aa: CASSELGTGGTEAFF
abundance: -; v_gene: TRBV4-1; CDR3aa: CASSQEGNTIYF
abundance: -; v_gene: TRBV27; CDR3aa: CASSFAWAARQETQYF
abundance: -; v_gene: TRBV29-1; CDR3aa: CSVASSGRSYEQYF
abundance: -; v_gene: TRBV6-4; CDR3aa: CASSDSAGSGANVLTF
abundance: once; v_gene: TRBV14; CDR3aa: CASSQDQGFGEQFF
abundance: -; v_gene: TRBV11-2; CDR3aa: CASSPHPTAYEQYF
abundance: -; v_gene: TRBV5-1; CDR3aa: CASSFSGDGHEQYF
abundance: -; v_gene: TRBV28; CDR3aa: CASSFRQPQHF
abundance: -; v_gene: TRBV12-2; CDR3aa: CASRSRCPASGNYEQYF
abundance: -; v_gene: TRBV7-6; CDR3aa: CASSPRTSGSSLLNNEQFF
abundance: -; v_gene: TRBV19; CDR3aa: CASSPDGRPSYEQYF